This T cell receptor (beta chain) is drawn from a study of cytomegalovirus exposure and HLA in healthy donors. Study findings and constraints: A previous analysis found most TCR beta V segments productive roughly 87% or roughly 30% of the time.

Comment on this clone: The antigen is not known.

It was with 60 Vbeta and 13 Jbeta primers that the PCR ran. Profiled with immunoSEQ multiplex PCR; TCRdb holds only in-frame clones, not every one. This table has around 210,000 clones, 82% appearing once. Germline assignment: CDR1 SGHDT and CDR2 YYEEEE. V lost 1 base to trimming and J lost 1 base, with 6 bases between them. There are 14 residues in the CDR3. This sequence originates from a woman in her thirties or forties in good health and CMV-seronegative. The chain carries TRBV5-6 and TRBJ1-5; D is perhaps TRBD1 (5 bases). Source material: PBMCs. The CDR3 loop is CASSLRGSNQPQHF. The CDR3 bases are TGTGCCAGCAGCTTGCGGGGGAGCAATCAGCCCCAGCATTTT.